Each of the 13 T cell receptor beta chains below was sequenced from the same sample in a study of T cells expressing NK-cell markers. TCRdb reprocessed the 5' RACE reads, with one entry per CDR3 protein and no DNA. This repertoire includes about 390,000 distinct CDR3 sequences. Sequenced input: blood T cells: a sorted CD56 or NKG2C T cell subset, CD4+ or CD8+ T cells, or bulk PBMC T cells (not recorded which). The receptor source for this set is a woman aged 45-59 years in good health.

The chain links TRBV12-5 to TRBJ1-2; the TCRdb call, TRBD1, lacks DNA for checking. Per the germline V gene, CDR1 is LGHNT and CDR2 is FRNRAP. The CDR3 extends over 14 amino acids. The CDR3 sequence is CASGLGGGAWGYTF.

The rearrangement joins TRBV29-1 to TRBJ2-1; TCRdb calls TRBD2, which cannot be checked without DNA. CDR1 is SQVTM, CDR2 ANQGSEA, per germline. The CDR3 contains 17 residues. The CDR3: CSVEEGGLAGAPGEQFF.

This chain joins TRBV5-1 and TRBJ2-2; lacking DNA, the TRBD2 call made by TCRdb goes unchecked. Germline assignment: CDR1 SGHRS and CDR2 YFSETQ. The CDR3 has 18 residues. CDR3: CASSNRLAGVRSTGELFF.

The rearrangement uses TRBV4-1 and TRBJ2-7; the TCRdb call, TRBD1, lacks DNA for checking. This CDR3 has 14 residues. Germline V gives CDR1 MGHRA, CDR2 YSYEKL. CDR3 amino acids: CASSPDRVPYEQYF.

The CDR3 sequence is CASSQDDLAKNIQYF. The rearrangement uses TRBV23-1 and TRBJ2-4. TRBV23-1 is flagged as an ORF with uncertain function. This CDR3 has 15 residues.

The genes are TRBV24-1 and TRBJ2-2. Germline loops: CDR1 KGHDR, CDR2 SFDVKD. The length of the CDR3 is 16 residues. CDR3 sequence reads: CATSASAQLRTGELFF.

The V gene is TRBV12-3 or TRBV12-4, the J gene TRBJ2-3. The CDR3 is made up of 16 amino acids. The CDR3 loop reads CASSLTWALGTDTQYF.

The rearrangement links TRBV28 to TRBJ2-5; TCRdb's D gene call, TRBD2, goes unchecked for lack of DNA. Germline V gene sequence: CDR1 MDHEN, CDR2 SYDVKM. The CDR3 spans 16 residues. Here the CDR3 reads CASSSYLREEWETQYF.

The chain recombines TRBV9 with TRBJ2-2. The CDR3 is 13 residues long. Germline CDR1 is SGDLS and CDR2 is YYNGEE. The chain's CDR3 is CASSVLPTGELFF. The full variable domain, in which reference TRBV9 and TRBJ2-2 provide the parts outside the CDR3, is DSGVTQTPKHLITATGQRVTLRCSPRSGDLSVYWYQQSLDQGLQFLIQYYNGEERAKGNILERFSAQQFPDLHSELNLSSLELGDSALYFCASSVLPTGELFFGEGSRLTVL.

This chain connects TRBV11-2 to TRBJ2-2; TCRdb's D gene call, TRBD1, goes unchecked for lack of DNA. CDR1 SGHAT and CDR2 FQNNGV come from the germline V gene. The CDR3 is 15 residues long. The CDR3: CASSSRDHFTGELFF.

This sequence joins TRBV27 and TRBJ2-1; TCRdb lists TRBD2, though no DNA is available to test this call. Per the germline V gene, CDR1 is MNHEY and CDR2 is SMNVEV (reference sequence). CDR3 length: 17 amino acids. CDR3 sequence reads: CASSLGGRRASYNEQFF.

This chain uses TRBV7-3 with TRBJ2-5. Germline CDR1 is SGHTA and CDR2 is FQGTGA. CDR3 length equals 14 residues. The CDR3 is CASSPTANQETQYF. Combining the CDR3 with reference TRBV7-3 and TRBJ2-5 gives the whole variable domain GAGVSQTPSNKVTEKGKYVELRCDPISGHTALYWYRQSLGQGPEFLIYFQGTGAADDSGLPNDRFFAVRPEGSVSTLKIQRTERGDSAVYLCASSPTANQETQYFGPGTRLLVL.

The V and J genes are TRBV7-3 and TRBJ2-3. This CDR3 region has 13 residues. The V gene's germline CDR1 is SGHTA and CDR2 FQGTGA. CDR3 loop: CASSATRKDTQYF.